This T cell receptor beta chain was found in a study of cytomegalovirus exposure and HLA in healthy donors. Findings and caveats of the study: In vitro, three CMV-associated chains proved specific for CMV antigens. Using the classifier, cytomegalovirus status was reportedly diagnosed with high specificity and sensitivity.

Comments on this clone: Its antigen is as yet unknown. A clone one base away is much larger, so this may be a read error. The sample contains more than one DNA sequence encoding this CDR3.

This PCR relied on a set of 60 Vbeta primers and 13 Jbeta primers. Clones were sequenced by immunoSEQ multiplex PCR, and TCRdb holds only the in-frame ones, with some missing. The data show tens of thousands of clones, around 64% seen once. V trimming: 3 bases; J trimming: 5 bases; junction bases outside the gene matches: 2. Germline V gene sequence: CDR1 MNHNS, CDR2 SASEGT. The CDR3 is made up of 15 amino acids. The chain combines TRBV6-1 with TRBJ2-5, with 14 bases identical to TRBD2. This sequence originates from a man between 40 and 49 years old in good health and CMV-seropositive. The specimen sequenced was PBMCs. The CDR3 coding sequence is TGTGCCAGCAGTGAGACTAGCGGGGGGGCCGAGACCCAGTACTTC. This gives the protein CASSETSGGAETQYF.